This is a list of T cell receptor beta chains from one sample in a study of blood T cell repertoires in COVID-19. The table came from immunoSEQ multiplex PCR; TCRdb's copy has only in-frame clones and leaves some out. The sample has roughly 150,000 clones; around 80% are singletons. The specimen sequenced was PBMCs or T cells enriched from blood (not recorded which). These receptors originate from a man between 65 and 85 years old who had been exposed to COVID-19. The CDR3 runs from the conserved cysteine through the conserved F or W. The order of the fields is CDR3 length, J gene, D gene, clone size, V gene, CDR3 DNA, CDR3 protein. D genes are given only for firm matches. For some rows the clone size is stated as once, few or many, or as a class when expanded; others skip it.

length: 16
J: TRBJ1-1
D: TRBD1
size: few
V: TRBV9
DNA: TGTGCCAGCAGCTTCAAAGACAGGGCCTTAAACACTGAAGCTTTCTTT
CDR3: CASSFKDRALNTEAFF

length: 15
J: TRBJ2-1
D: .
size: .
V: TRBV2
DNA: TGTGCCAGCAGTCCTTTATTGGACAGAAACAATGAGCAGTTCTTC
CDR3: CASSPLLDRNNEQFF

length: 16
J: TRBJ2-1
D: TRBD2
size: once
V: TRBV19
DNA: TGTGCCAGTAGTATAGGGGAACTAGCGGGCCGGAATGAGCAGTTCTTC
CDR3: CASSIGELAGRNEQFF

length: 15
J: TRBJ1-3
D: .
size: few
V: TRBV3-1/TRBV3-2
DNA: TGTGCCAGCAGCCAAGGTTACGGTTCTGGAAACACCATATATTTT
CDR3: CASSQGYGSGNTIYF

length: 12
J: TRBJ1-5
D: .
size: .
V: TRBV28
DNA: TGTGCCAGCTGTCGGAGAAATCAGCCCCAGCATTTT
CDR3: CASCRRNQPQHF

length: 14
J: TRBJ2-3
D: .
size: .
V: TRBV19
DNA: TGTGCCAGTAGTATTAAGGGGGATTCAGATACGCAGTATTTT
CDR3: CASSIKGDSDTQYF

length: 14
J: TRBJ2-4
D: .
size: .
V: TRBV12-5
DNA: TGTGCTAGTGGTTCCGGAGGGACAGAAAACATTCAGTACTTC
CDR3: CASGSGGTENIQYF

length: 14
J: TRBJ2-7
D: TRBD1
size: .
V: TRBV3-1/TRBV3-2
DNA: TGTGCCAGCAGCCTAAGACAGGGAGAGGACGAGCAGTACTTC
CDR3: CASSLRQGEDEQYF

length: 13
J: TRBJ1-5
D: TRBD1
size: once
V: TRBV3-1/TRBV3-2
DNA: TGTGCCAGCAGTCGACAGGGGAATCAGCCCCAGCATTTT
CDR3: CASSRQGNQPQHF

length: 15
J: TRBJ2-6
D: .
size: .
V: TRBV19
DNA: TGTGCCAGTAGTATAAATGGGCCTGGGGCCAACGTCCTGACTTTC
CDR3: CASSINGPGANVLTF

length: 13
J: TRBJ2-3
D: TRBD1
size: few
V: TRBV19
DNA: TGTGCCAGTAGGACAGGGGCCGCTGGTACGCAGTATTTT
CDR3: CASRTGAAGTQYF

length: 12
J: TRBJ1-2
D: .
size: .
V: TRBV11-2
DNA: TGTGCCAGCAGCTTAAGCCCCGTAAGCTACACCTTC
CDR3: CASSLSPVSYTF

length: 13
J: TRBJ2-1
D: .
size: .
V: TRBV7-8
DNA: TGTGCCAGCAGCTTAATCAGGGGCAATGAGCAGTTCTTC
CDR3: CASSLIRGNEQFF

length: 11
J: TRBJ2-3
D: .
size: .
V: TRBV20-1
DNA: TGCAGTGCTATAGTCCGCGACACGTCGTATTTT
CDR3: CSAIVRDTSYF

length: 16
J: TRBJ2-3
D: TRBD2
size: .
V: TRBV5-6
DNA: TGTGCCAGCAGCGTTGGACTAGCGGTGGGTACAGATACGCAGTATTTT
CDR3: CASSVGLAVGTDTQYF

length: 13
J: TRBJ1-2
D: TRBD1
size: .
V: TRBV2
DNA: TGTGCCAGCGGGGCCAGACAGGGGAATGGCTACACCTTC
CDR3: CASGARQGNGYTF

length: 16
J: TRBJ1-4
D: .
size: .
V: TRBV9
DNA: TGTGCCAGCAGCGTAGATGGGGGACAACTTAATGAAAAACTGTTTTTT
CDR3: CASSVDGGQLNEKLFF

length: 13
J: TRBJ2-7
D: .
size: .
V: TRBV6-2/TRBV6-3
DNA: TGTGCCAGCAGCCCGTCGGGATCAAGGGAGCAGTACTTC
CDR3: CASSPSGSREQYF

length: 14
J: TRBJ2-7
D: .
size: .
V: TRBV6-5
DNA: TGTGCCAGCAGCGCGGACAAAAGCTCCTACGAGCAGTACTTC
CDR3: CASSADKSSYEQYF

length: 15
J: TRBJ2-1
D: .
size: few
V: TRBV24-1
DNA: TGTGCCACCAGTGATTTGAGACACTCCTACAATGAGCAGTTCTTC
CDR3: CATSDLRHSYNEQFF

length: 12
J: TRBJ1-1
D: TRBD1
size: .
V: TRBV12-5
DNA: TGTGCTAGTGGATACAGGGGGACTGAAGCTTTCTTT
CDR3: CASGYRGTEAFF

length: 14
J: TRBJ2-3
D: .
size: .
V: TRBV7-8
DNA: TGTGCCAGCAGCTTCGGGAGCCTCACAGATACGCAGTATTTT
CDR3: CASSFGSLTDTQYF

length: 12
J: TRBJ1-2
D: .
size: once
V: TRBV7-9
DNA: TGTGCCAGCAGTTCACCAGGGTACGGCTACACCTTC
CDR3: CASSSPGYGYTF

length: 14
J: TRBJ2-1
D: TRBD1
size: few
V: TRBV19
DNA: TGTGCCAGTAGTACTGGGACAGGGTTCGATGAGCAGTTCTTC
CDR3: CASSTGTGFDEQFF

length: 16
J: TRBJ1-5
D: TRBD1
size: .
V: TRBV15
DNA: TGTGCCACCAGCAGCGAACAGGGGCTTAGAAATCAGCCCCAGCATTTT
CDR3: CATSSEQGLRNQPQHF

length: 15
J: TRBJ2-3
D: TRBD1
size: .
V: TRBV6-5
DNA: TGTGCCAGCAGTCTGGGACAGCAAAGGACAGATACGCAGTATTTT
CDR3: CASSLGQQRTDTQYF

length: 16
J: TRBJ2-1
D: TRBD2
size: .
V: TRBV29-1
DNA: TGCAGCGTTGGCGGCGGGAGGGGCGATCCCTACAATGAGCAGTTCTTC
CDR3: CSVGGGRGDPYNEQFF

length: 14
J: TRBJ2-7
D: TRBD1
size: once
V: TRBV18
DNA: TGTGCCAGCTCACCGGGGACAGGCGGGAACGAGCAGTACTTC
CDR3: CASSPGTGGNEQYF

length: 12
J: TRBJ2-1
D: .
size: .
V: TRBV18
DNA: TGTGCCAGCTCACGGGCCTTAAATGAGCAGTTCTTC
CDR3: CASSRALNEQFF

length: 14
J: TRBJ1-5
D: .
size: .
V: TRBV28
DNA: TGTGCCAGCAGTCCGTCGGGACAAAGTCCCCCCCAGCATTTT
CDR3: CASSPSGQSPPQHF

length: 14
J: TRBJ2-7
D: TRBD1
size: .
V: TRBV10-3
DNA: TGTGCCATCAGTGAGGGGACAGGGATCTCCGAGCAGTACTTC
CDR3: CAISEGTGISEQYF

length: 14
J: TRBJ1-4
D: .
size: .
V: TRBV5-1
DNA: TGCGCCAGCAGCTTGACAGTTGCGAATGAAAAACTGTTTTTT
CDR3: CASSLTVANEKLFF

length: 13
J: TRBJ2-1
D: TRBD2
size: .
V: TRBV3-1/TRBV3-2
DNA: TGTGCCAGTTGGAGCGGGGTTTACAATGAGCAGTTCTTC
CDR3: CASWSGVYNEQFF

length: 13
J: TRBJ1-4
D: .
size: .
V: TRBV5-6
DNA: TGTGCCAGCAGCTTAGGGAGGGCTGAAAAACTGTTTTTT
CDR3: CASSLGRAEKLFF

length: 15
J: TRBJ1-2
D: TRBD1
size: .
V: TRBV5-1
DNA: TGCGCCAGCAGCTTGGCAAGTCAGGGGGCTGGTGGCTACACCTTC
CDR3: CASSLASQGAGGYTF